This T cell receptor beta chain was retrieved from a study of Ad26.COV2.S vaccination and SARS-CoV-2 variants. Overall study context: The study gave Ad26.COV2.S intramuscularly, once or twice 56 days apart.

Study conclusions and caveats: Participants in the vaccine arm had higher spike-specific TCR breadth; placebo recipients had lower.

This CDR3 contains 15 residues. The germline CDR1 and CDR2 sequences are MNHNS and SASEGT. The V end was cut by 3 bases, the J end by 1 base, with 13 bases between. Treatment reported: around 19 received Ad26.COV2.S at low or high dose, single or two shots; a few received placebo; per-sample allocation not given. Sampling happened 63 days after the first vaccine or placebo injection. Within Boston, the person who donated was an adult of 18-55 years. To note about this clone: Its target is unknown.

Assay used: immunoSEQ multiplex PCR; TCRdb lists only in-frame clones, some missing. Of some 410,000 clones listed, 92% are singletons. The sample in question was peripheral blood, obtained in a trial of Ad26.COV2.S vaccine versus placebo. V gene TRBV6-1 combines with J gene TRBJ2-7; D gene ambiguous. This receptor was taken from a person aged 18-65 years who received the Ad26.COV2.S COVID-19 vaccine or a placebo. The DNA for the CDR3 is TGTGCCAGCAGTGAGGCGACAAGGGTGTCCTACGAGCAGTACTTC. It codes for CASSEATRVSYEQYF.